Listed here are 3 T cell receptor beta chains from one sample, sequenced in a study of T cell responses to AZD1222 COVID-19 vaccine. Sequenced by immunoSEQ multiplex PCR; TCRdb stores in-frame clones only, minus some. This sample has tens of thousands of clones; 83% occur once, and the top ten carry about 6.5%. The sequences come from peripheral blood, collected 28 days after the second AZD1222 dose. The receptor set was obtained from an adult who received the AZD1222 COVID-19 vaccine.

The rearrangement links TRBV7-9 to TRBJ2-2; D may be TRBD2 (5 bases). The germline V gene has CDR1 SEHNR and CDR2 FQNEAQ (reference sequence). The CDR3 extends over 14 amino acids. V was shortened by 1 base and J by 6 bases, with 9 bases between the two germline ends. The CDR3 DNA is TGTGCCAGCAGCTTAGTAGGACTGCCCGGGGAGCTGTTTTTT. It specifies CASSLVGLPGELFF.

The chain couples TRBV4-1 to TRBJ1-2; a possible D gene is TRBD1 (5 bases). Trimming left V 3 bases short and J 7 bases short, with 12 bases between. Germline CDR1 reads MGHRA; CDR2 reads YSYEKL. This CDR3 has 13 residues. The CDR3 spells CASSQRAGVGYTF. CDR3 nucleotide sequence: TGCGCCAGCAGCCAGAGGGCGGGGGTTGGCTACACCTTC.

This clone is a singleton in its sample. The V gene is TRBV19, the J gene TRBJ2-7; no clear D gene. The CDR3 consists of 15 residues. V shed 3 bases and J shed 3 bases, with 15 bases lying between them. Germline assignment: CDR1 LNHDA and CDR2 SQIVND (reference sequence). This chain's CDR3 is CASSINSYRFYEQYF. CDR3 DNA: TGTGCCAGTAGTATTAACTCATATAGGTTCTACGAGCAGTACTTC.